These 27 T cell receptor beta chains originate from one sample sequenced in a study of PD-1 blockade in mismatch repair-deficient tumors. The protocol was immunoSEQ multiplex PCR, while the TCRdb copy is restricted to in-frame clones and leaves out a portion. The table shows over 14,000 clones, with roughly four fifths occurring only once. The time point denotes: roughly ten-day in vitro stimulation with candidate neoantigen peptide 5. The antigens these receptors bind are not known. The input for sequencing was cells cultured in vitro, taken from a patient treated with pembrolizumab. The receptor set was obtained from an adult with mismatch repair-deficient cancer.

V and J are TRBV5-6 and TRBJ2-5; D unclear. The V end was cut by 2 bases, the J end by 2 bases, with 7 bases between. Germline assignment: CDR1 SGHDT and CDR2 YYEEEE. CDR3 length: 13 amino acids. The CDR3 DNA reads TGTGCCAGCAGCTTCCCCGGACAAGAGACCCAGTACTTC. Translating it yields CASSFPGQETQYF.

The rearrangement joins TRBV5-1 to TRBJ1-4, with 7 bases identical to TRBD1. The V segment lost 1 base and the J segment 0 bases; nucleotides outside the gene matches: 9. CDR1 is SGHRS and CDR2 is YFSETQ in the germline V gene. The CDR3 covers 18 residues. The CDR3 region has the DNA TGCGCCAGCAGCTTGTGGTCAGGGGGTTTGTCAACTAATGAAAAACTGTTTTTT. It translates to CASSLWSGGLSTNEKLFF.

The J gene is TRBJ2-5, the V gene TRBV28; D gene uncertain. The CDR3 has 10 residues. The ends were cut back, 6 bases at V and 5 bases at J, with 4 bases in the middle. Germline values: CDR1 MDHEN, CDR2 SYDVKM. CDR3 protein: CASSGETQYF. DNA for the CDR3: TGTGCCAGCAGCGGTGAGACCCAGTACTTC.

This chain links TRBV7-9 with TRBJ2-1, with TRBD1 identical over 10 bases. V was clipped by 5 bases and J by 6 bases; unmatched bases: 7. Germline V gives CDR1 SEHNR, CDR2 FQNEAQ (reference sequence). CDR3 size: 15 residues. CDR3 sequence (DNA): TGTGCCAGCAGCGACCGGGACAGGGGCCCCAATGAGCAGTTCTTC. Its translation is CASSDRDRGPNEQFF.

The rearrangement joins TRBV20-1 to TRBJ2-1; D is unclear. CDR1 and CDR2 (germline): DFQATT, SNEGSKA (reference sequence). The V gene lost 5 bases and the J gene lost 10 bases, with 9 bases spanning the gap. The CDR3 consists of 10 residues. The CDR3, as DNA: TGCAGTGCTTCGTCCTGGGAGCAGTTCTTC. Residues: CSASSWEQFF.

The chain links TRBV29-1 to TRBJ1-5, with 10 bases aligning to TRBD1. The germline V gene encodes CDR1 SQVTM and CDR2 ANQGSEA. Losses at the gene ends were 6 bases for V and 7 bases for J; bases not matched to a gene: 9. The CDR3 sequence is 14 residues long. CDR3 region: CSVSGTGVKQPQHF. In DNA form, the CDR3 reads TGCAGCGTCTCCGGGACAGGGGTGAAGCAGCCCCAGCATTTT. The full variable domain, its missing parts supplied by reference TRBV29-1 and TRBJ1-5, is SAVISQKPSRDICQRGTSLTIQCQVDSQVTMMFWYRQQPGQSLTLIATANQGSEATYESGFVIDKFPISRPNLTFSTLTVSNMSPEDSSIYLCSVSGTGVKQPQHFGDGTRLSIL.

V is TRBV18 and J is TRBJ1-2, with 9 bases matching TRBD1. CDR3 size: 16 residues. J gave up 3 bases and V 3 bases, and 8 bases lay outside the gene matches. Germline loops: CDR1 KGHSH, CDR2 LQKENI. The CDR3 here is CASSPRSGQGYYGYTF. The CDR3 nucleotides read TGTGCCAGCTCACCTCGATCGGGACAGGGTTACTATGGCTACACCTTC.

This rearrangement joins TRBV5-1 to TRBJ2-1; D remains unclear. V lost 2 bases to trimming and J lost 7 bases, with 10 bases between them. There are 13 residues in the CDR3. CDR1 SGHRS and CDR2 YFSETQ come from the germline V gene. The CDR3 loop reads CASSFFGPNEQFF. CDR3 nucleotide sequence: TGCGCCAGCAGCTTTTTCGGCCCTAATGAGCAGTTCTTC.

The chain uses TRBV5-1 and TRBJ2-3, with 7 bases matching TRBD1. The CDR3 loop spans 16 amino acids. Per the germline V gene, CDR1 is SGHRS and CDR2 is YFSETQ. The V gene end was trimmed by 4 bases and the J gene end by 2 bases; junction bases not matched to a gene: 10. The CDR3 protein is CASSLQTGTDTDTQYF. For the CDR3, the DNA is TGCGCCAGCAGCCTACAAACCGGGACAGACACAGATACGCAGTATTTT. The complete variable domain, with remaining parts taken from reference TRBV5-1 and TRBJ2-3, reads KAGVTQTPRYLIKTRGQQVTLSCSPISGHRSVSWYQQTPGQGLQFLFEYFSETQRNKGNFPGRFSGRQFSNSRSEMNVSTLELGDSALYLCASSLQTGTDTDTQYFGPGTRLTVL.

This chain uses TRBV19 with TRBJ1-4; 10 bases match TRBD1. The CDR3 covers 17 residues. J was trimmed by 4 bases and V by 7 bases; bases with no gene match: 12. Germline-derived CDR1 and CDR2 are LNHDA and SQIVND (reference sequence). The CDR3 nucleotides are TGTGCCAGTACCGATCCGGGACAGGGGATACTTAATGAAAAACTGTTTTTT. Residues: CASTDPGQGILNEKLFF. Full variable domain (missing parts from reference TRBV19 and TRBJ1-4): DGGITQSPKYLFRKEGQNVTLSCEQNLNHDAMYWYRQDPGQGLRLIYYSQIVNDFQKGDIAEGYSVSREKKESFPLTVTSAQKNPTAFYLCASTDPGQGILNEKLFFGSGTQLSVL.

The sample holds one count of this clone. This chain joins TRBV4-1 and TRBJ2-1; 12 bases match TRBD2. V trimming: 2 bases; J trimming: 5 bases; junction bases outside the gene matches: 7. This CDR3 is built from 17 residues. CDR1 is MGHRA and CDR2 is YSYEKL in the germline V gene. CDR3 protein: CASSQSSRTSGNNEQFF. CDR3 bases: TGCGCCAGCAGCCAATCTTCTCGGACTAGCGGGAACAATGAGCAGTTCTTC.

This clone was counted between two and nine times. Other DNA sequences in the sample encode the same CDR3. The chain's CDR3 is CASSSGQGVHTGELFF. Here the CDR3 DNA reads TGTGCCAGCAGCTCAGGACAGGGCGTTCACACCGGGGAGCTGTTTTTT. The chain recombines TRBV7-9 with TRBJ2-2; 8 bases fit TRBD1. J lost 3 bases, V lost 4 bases, and 7 bases had no gene match. Germline V gene sequence: CDR1 SEHNR, CDR2 FQNEAQ (reference sequence). The CDR3 has 16 residues. Together with reference TRBV7-9 and TRBJ2-2, the CDR3 gives the full variable domain: DTGVSQNPRHKITKRGQNVTFRCDPISEHNRLYWYRQTLGQGPEFLTYFQNEAQLEKSRLLSDRFSAERPKGSFSTLEIQRTEQGDSAMYLCASSSGQGVHTGELFFGEGSRLTVL.

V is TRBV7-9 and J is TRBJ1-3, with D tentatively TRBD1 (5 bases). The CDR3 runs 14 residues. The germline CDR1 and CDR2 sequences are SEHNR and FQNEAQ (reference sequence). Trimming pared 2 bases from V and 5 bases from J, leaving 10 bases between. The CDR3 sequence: CASSLTQGRNTIYF. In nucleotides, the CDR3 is TGTGCCAGCAGCTTAACGCAGGGCCGAAACACCATATATTTT.

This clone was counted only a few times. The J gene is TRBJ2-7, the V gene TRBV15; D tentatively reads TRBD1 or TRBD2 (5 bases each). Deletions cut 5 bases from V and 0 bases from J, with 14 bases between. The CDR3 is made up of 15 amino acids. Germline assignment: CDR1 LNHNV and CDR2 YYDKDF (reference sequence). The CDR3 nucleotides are TGTGCCACCAGCGGATGGGACGGAAACTCCTACGAGCAGTACTTC. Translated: CATSGWDGNSYEQYF. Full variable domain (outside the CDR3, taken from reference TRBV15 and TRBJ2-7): DAMVIQNPRYQVTQFGKPVTLSCSQTLNHNVMYWYQQKSSQAPKLLFHYYDKDFNNEADTPDNFQSRRPNTSFCFLDIRSPGLGDTAMYLCATSGWDGNSYEQYFGPGTRLTVT.

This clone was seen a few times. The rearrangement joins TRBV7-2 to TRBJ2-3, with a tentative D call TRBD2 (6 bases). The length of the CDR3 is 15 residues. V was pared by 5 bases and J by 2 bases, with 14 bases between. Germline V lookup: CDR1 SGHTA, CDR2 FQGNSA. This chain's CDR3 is CASSRGLPLTDTQYF. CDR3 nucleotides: TGTGCCAGCAGCAGGGGACTCCCTCTCACAGATACGCAGTATTTT. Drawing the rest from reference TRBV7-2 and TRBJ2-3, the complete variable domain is GAGVSQSPSNKVTEKGKDVELRCDPISGHTALYWYRQSLGQGLEFLIYFQGNSAPDKSGLPSDRFSAERTGGSVSTLTIQRTQQEDSAVYLCASSRGLPLTDTQYFGPGTRLTVL.

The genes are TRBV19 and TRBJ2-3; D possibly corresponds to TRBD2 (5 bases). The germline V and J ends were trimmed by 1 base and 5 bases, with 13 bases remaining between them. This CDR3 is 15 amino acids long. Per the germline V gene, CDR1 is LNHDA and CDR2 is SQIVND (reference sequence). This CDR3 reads CASSIVLLRGDTQYF. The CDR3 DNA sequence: TGTGCCAGTAGTATAGTTCTGCTACGGGGAGATACGCAGTATTTT.

CDR3 protein: CASSYSLRDTIYF. DNA for the CDR3: TGTGCCAGCAGTTACTCATTAAGGGACACCATATATTTT. V and J are TRBV6-5 and TRBJ1-3, with D uncertain. The germline CDR1 and CDR2 sequences are MNHEY and SVGAGI. The CDR3 is 13 residues long. The V and J ends lost 0 bases and 8 bases respectively, with 8 bases between them.

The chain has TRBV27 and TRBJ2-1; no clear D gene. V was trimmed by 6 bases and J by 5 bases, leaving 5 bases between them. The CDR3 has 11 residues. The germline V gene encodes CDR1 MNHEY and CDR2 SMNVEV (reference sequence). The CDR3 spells CASRLNNEQFF. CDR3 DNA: TGTGCCAGCAGACTAAACAATGAGCAGTTCTTC.

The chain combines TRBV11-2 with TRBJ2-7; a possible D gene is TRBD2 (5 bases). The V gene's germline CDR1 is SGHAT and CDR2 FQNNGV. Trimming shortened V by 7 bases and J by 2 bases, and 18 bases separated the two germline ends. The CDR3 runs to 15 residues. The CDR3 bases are TGTGCCAGCACGCTGCAAAAACTAGGAGCCTACGAGCAGTACTTC. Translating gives CASTLQKLGAYEQYF. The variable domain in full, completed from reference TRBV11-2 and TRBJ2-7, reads EAGVAQSPRYKIIEKRQSVAFWCNPISGHATLYWYQQILGQGPKLLIQFQNNGVVDDSQLPKDRFSAERLKGVDSTLKIQPAKLEDSAVYLCASTLQKLGAYEQYFGPGTRLTVT.

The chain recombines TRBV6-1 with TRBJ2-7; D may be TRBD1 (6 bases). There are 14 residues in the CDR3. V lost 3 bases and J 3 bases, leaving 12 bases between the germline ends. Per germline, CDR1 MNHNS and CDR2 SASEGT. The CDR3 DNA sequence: TGTGCCAGCAGTGAGGTAGGCAGGGGCTACGAGCAGTACTTC. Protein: CASSEVGRGYEQYF.

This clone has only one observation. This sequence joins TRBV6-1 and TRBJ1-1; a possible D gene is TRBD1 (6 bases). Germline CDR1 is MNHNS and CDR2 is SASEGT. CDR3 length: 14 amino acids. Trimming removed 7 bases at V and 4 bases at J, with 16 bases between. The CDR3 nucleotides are TGTGCCAGCATTTGGTTACAAGGGGGCACTGAAGCTTTCTTT. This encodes CASIWLQGGTEAFF.

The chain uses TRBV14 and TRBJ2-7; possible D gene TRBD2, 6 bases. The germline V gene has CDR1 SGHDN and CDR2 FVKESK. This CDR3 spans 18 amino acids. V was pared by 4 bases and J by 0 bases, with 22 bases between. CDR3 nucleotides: TGTGCCAGCAGCCCCCACAGGAGGGGCCGAGATCGCTCCTACGAGCAGTACTTC. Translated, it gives CASSPHRRGRDRSYEQYF.

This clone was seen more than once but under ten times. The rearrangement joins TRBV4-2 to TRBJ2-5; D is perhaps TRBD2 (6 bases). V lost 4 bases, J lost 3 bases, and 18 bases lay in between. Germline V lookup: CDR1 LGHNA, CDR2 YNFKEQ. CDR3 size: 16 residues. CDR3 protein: CASSPAGGPGEETQYF. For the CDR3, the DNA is TGTGCCAGCAGCCCAGCCGGGGGTCCGGGAGAAGAGACCCAGTACTTC.

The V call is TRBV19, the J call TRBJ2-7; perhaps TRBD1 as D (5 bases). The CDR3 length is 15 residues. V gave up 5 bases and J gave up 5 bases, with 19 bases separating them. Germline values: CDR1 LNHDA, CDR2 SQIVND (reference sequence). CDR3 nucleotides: TGTGCCAGTAGTCGGAGCTCTGCAGGGCAACACGAGCAGTACTTC. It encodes CASSRSSAGQHEQYF.

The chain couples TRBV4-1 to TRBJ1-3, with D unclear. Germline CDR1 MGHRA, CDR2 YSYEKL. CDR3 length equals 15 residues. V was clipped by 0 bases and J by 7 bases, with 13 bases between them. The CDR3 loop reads CASSQDLGAGNTIYF. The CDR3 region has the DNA TGCGCCAGCAGCCAAGATCTGGGCGCCGGGAACACCATATATTTT.

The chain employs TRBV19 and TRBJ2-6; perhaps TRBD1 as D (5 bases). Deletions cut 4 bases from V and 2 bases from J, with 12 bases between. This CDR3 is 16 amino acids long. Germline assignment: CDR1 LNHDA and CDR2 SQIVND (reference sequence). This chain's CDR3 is CASSTLPGTGANVLTF. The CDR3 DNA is TGTGCCAGTAGTACCCTCCCAGGGACTGGGGCCAACGTCCTGACTTTC.

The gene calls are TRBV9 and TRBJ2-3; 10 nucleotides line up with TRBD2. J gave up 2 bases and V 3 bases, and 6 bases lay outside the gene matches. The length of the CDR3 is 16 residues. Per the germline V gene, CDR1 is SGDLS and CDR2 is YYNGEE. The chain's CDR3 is CASSDKREGPTDTQYF. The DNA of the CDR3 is TGTGCCAGCAGCGACAAGCGGGAGGGCCCCACAGATACGCAGTATTTT.